This paragraph covers one T cell receptor (beta chain) sequence. The CDR3 is 13 residues long. V lost 5 bases, J lost 8 bases, and 8 bases stayed unmatched. Germline CDR1 is MNHNS and CDR2 is SASEGT. This sample is drawn from a study of T cells in Graves' hyperthyroidism and ophthalmopathy. Amplified TCR beta CDR3 regions came from RNA transcripts. An initial round of RT-PCR targeting the TCR CDR3 relied on the HTBI primer set. MiXCR, applied by TCRdb to the multiplex PCR reads, yields one record per CDR3 protein. The repertoire holds 450,000 to 500,000 distinct CDR3 sequences, with roughly 23% as singletons.

This clonotype was sampled from a woman in her seventies with Graves' ophthalmopathy. The J gene is TRBJ1-2, the V gene TRBV6-1, with TRBD1 identical over 7 bases. What was sequenced was blood. The CDR3 coding sequence is TGTGCCAGCAGTTATCTACAGGGGTTGGGCTACACCTTC. This encodes CASSYLQGLGYTF.